Listed here are 3 T cell receptor beta chains from one sample, sequenced in a study of blood T cells in healthy people across ages. Primers used in a second PCR of roughly 7 to 12 cycles were a sample-barcoded 5' primer and a J-beta primer mix. TCRdb reprocessed the 5' RACE reads via MiXCR and lists one record per CDR3 protein. This repertoire shows over 600,000 distinct CDR3 sequences, under 25% found once; its top ten account for roughly 3.9%. Sequenced material: blood. Receptors were obtained from a man in his 70s in good health.

A few counts support this clonotype. The chain joins TRBV7-9 to TRBJ1-4, with 8 positions matching TRBD1. CDR1 is SEHNR and CDR2 is FQNEAQ in the germline V gene (reference sequence). V was clipped by 5 bases and J by 0 bases; unmatched bases: 8. The CDR3 is made up of 17 amino acids. CDR3 sequence reads: CASSRTGRASTNEKLFF. The CDR3 nucleotides read TGTGCCAGCAGCCGGACAGGGAGGGCATCAACTAATGAAAAACTGTTTTTT.

This clonotype was detected a few times. J is TRBJ1-1 and V is TRBV19; D perhaps matches TRBD1 (6 bases). Germline V gene data show CDR1 as LNHDA and CDR2 as SQIVND (reference sequence). This CDR3 comprises 14 residues. The germline V and J ends were trimmed by 6 bases and 0 bases, with 11 bases remaining between them. CDR3 residues: CASSTGRLNTEAFF. CDR3 DNA sequence: TGTGCCAGTAGCACAGGGAGGTTGAACACTGAAGCTTTCTTT.

The gene calls are TRBV4-3 and TRBJ2-3; 10 nucleotides align to TRBD2. The CDR3 is 16 amino acids. Germline lookup yields CDR1 LGHNA and CDR2 YSLEER. V gave up 0 bases and J gave up 8 bases; unmatched junction bases: 8. CDR3 bases: TGCGCCAGCAGCCAAGATTCAACTAGCGGGATCGTTACGCAGTATTTT. Its protein product is CASSQDSTSGIVTQYF.